The entry that follows covers one TCR beta chain sequence. The data were obtained in a study of blood T cells in healthy people across ages. Caucasian, healthy and from Russia, the donors were aged between 6 and 90. Trimming took off 6 bases at V and 0 bases at J, with 18 bases between the two ends. CDR3 length: 17 amino acids. Germline V gene data show CDR1 as SEHNR and CDR2 as FQNEAQ (reference sequence). PCR was performed a second time for roughly 7 to 11 cycles using a sample-barcoded 5' primer and a J-beta primer mix. TCRdb analysed the 5' RACE reads with MiXCR anew, one entry per CDR3 protein. The sample lists 1.5 million to 2 million distinct CDR3 sequences; around half were seen once.

Sequencing was performed on blood. This TCR came from a woman between 40 and 50 years old in good health. The gene calls are TRBV7-9 and TRBJ1-5; D gene uncertain. The CDR3 bases are TGTGCCAGCAGGCTTGAGCCCCTCCTAAATAGCAATCAGCCCCAGCATTTT. It encodes CASRLEPLLNSNQPQHF.